This TCR beta chain was retrieved from a study of T cells in Graves' hyperthyroidism and ophthalmopathy. What was amplified from RNA transcripts were TCR beta CDR3 regions. TCR CDR3 underwent first-round RT-PCR with the HTBI primer set. TCRdb reprocessed the multiplex PCR reads via MiXCR and lists one record per CDR3 protein. Among roughly 520,000 distinct CDR3 sequences listed, roughly a quarter were seen once. Sequencing was done on a sample of blood. The TCR sequence derives from a woman in her thirties with Graves' ophthalmopathy.

The CDR3 here is CASKGDVATGELFF. The CDR3 DNA follows: TGTGCCAGCAAGGGGGACGTAGCCACCGGGGAGCTGTTTTTT. V and J are TRBV2 and TRBJ2-2, with D possibly being TRBD1 (6 bases). Germline loops: CDR1 SNHLY, CDR2 FYNNEI. The CDR3 totals 14 residues. The germline V and J ends were trimmed by 7 bases and 4 bases, with 13 bases remaining between them.